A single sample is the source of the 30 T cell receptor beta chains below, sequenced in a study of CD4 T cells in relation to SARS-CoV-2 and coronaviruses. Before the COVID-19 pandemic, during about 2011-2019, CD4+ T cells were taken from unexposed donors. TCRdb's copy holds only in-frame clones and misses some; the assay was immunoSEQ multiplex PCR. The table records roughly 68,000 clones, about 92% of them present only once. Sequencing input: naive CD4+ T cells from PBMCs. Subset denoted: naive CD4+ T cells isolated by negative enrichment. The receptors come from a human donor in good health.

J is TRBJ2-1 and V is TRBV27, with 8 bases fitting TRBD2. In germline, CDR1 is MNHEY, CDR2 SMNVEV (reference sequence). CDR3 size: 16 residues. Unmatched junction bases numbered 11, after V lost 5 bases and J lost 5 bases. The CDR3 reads CASSRHIAGNNNEQFF. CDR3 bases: TGTGCCAGCAGTCGACATATAGCGGGAAACAACAATGAGCAGTTCTTC.

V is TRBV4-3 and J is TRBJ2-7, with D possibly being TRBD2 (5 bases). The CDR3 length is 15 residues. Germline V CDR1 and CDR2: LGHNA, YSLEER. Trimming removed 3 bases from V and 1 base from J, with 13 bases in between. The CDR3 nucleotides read TGCGCCAGCAGCCATCGCCTAGCTACTTCCTACGAGCAGTACTTC. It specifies CASSHRLATSYEQYF.

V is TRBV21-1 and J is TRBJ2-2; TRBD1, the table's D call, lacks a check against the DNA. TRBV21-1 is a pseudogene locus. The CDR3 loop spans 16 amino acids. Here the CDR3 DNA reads TGTGCCAGCAGCAAGGATCAAGGGGCAAACACCGGGGAGCTGTTTTTT. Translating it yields CASSKDQGANTGELFF.

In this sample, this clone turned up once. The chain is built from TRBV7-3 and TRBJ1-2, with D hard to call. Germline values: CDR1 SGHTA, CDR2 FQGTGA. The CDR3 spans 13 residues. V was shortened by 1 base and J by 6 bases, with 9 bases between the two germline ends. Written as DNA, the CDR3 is TGTGCCAGCAGCTTAAATAGGGCGCATGGCTACACCTTC. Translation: CASSLNRAHGYTF.

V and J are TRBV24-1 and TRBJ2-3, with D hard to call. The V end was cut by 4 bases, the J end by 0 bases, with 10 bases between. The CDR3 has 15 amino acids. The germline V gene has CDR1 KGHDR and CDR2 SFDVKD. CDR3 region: CATSDLQSSTDTQYF. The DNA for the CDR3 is TGTGCCACCAGTGACCTACAGAGCAGCACAGATACGCAGTATTTT.

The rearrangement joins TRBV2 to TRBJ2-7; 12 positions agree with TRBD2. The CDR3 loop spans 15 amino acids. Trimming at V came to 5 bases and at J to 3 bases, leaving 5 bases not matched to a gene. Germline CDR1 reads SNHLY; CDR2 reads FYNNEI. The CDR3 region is CASSRGLAGLYEQYF. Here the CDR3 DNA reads TGTGCCAGCAGTCGCGGACTAGCGGGACTCTACGAGCAGTACTTC. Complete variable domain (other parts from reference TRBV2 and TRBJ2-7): EPEVTQTPSHQVTQMGQEVILRCVPISNHLYFYWYRQILGQKVEFLVSFYNNEISEKSEIFDDQFSVERPDGSNFTLKIRSTKLEDSAMYFCASSRGLAGLYEQYFGPGTRLTVT.

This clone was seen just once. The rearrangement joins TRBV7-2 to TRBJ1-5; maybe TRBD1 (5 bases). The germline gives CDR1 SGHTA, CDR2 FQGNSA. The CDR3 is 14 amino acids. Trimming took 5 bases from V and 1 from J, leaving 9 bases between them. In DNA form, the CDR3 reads TGTGCCAGCAGCCGGGACCCAAGCAATCAGCCCCAGCATTTT. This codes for CASSRDPSNQPQHF.

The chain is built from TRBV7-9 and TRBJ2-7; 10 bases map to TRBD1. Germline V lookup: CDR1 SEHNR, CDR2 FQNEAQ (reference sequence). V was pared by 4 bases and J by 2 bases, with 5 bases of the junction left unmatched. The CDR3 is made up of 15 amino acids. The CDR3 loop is CASSSPGQGTYEQYF. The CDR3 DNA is TGTGCCAGCAGCTCGCCGGGACAGGGGACCTACGAGCAGTACTTC.

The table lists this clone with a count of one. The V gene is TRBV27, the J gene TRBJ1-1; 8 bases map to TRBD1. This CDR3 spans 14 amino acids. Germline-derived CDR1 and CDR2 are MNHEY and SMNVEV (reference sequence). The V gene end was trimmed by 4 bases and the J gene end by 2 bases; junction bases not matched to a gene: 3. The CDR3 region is CASSWDRSNTEAFF. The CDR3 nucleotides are TGTGCCAGCAGTTGGGACAGGAGTAACACTGAAGCTTTCTTT.

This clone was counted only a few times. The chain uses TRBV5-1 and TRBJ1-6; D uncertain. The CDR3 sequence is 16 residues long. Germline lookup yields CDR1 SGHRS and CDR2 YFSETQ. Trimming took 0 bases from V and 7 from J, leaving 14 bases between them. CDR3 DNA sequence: TGCGCCAGCAGCTTGGGCCCAAGTGTGGACAATTCACCCCTCCACTTT. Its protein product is CASSLGPSVDNSPLHF.

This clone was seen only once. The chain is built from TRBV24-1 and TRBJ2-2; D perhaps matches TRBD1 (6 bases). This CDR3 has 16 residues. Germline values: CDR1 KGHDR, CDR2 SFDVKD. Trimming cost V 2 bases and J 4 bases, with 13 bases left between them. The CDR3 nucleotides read TGTGCCACCAGTGATTCCCGACAGGCGGGCACCGGGGAGCTGTTTTTT. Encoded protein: CATSDSRQAGTGELFF.

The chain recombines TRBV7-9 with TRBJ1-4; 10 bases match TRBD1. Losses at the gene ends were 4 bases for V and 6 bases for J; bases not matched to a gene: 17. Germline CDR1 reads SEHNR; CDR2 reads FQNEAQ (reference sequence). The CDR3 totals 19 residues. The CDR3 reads CASSSPPIPGQGRDEKLFF. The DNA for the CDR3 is TGTGCCAGCAGCTCGCCCCCCATCCCGGGACAGGGGCGGGATGAAAAACTGTTTTTT.

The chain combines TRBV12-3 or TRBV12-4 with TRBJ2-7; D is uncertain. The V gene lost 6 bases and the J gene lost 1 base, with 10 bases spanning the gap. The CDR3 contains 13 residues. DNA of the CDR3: TGTGCCAGCAGGTTCTCAATTTCCTACGAGCAGTACTTC. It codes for CASRFSISYEQYF.

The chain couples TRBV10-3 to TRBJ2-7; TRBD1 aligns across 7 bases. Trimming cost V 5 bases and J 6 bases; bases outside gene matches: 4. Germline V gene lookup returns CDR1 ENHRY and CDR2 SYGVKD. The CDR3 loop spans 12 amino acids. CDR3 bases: TGTGCCATCAGTACTACAGGGGCCGAGCAGTACTTC. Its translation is CAISTTGAEQYF.

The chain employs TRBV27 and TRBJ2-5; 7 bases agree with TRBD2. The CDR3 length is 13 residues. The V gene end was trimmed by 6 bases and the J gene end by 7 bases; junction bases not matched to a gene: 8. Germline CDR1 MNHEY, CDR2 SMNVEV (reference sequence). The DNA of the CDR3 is TGTGCCAGCAGCGCGGGAGTCTGGGCGACCCAGTACTTC. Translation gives CASSAGVWATQYF.

The CDR3 sequence: CASSAGTALEQYF. The CDR3 nucleotides are TGTGCCAGCAGCGCCGGGACAGCGCTTGAGCAGTACTTC. The chain links TRBV9 to TRBJ2-7; 7 bases agree with TRBD1. Germline lookup yields CDR1 SGDLS and CDR2 YYNGEE. V shed 3 bases and J 7 bases; nucleotides not matched to a gene: 7. This CDR3 is built from 13 residues.

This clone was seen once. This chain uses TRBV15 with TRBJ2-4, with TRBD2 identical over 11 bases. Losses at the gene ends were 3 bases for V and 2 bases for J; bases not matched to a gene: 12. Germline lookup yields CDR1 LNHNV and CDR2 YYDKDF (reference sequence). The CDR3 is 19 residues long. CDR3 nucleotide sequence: TGTGCCACCAGCAGTCGGCCCTTAGCGGGAGGGCCGACCAAAAACATTCAGTACTTC. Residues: CATSSRPLAGGPTKNIQYF.

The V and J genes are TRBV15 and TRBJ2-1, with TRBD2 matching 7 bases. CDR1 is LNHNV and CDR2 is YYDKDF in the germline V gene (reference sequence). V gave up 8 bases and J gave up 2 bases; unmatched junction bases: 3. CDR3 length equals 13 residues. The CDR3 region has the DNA TGTGCCACCGGCCGGGGGGCCTACAATGAGCAGTTCTTC. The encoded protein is CATGRGAYNEQFF.

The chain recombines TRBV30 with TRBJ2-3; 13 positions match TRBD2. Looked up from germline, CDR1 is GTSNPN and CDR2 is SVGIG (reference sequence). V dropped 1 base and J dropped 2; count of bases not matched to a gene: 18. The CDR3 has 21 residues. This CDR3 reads CAWSDWADRLAGGSYTDTQYF. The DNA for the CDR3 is TGTGCCTGGAGTGATTGGGCAGACCGACTAGCGGGGGGTTCCTACACAGATACGCAGTATTTT. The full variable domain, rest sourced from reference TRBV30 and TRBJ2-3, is SQTIHQWPATLVQPVGSPLSLECTVEGTSNPNLYWYRQAAGRGLQLLFYSVGIGQISSEVPQNLSASRPQDRQFILSSKKLLLSDSGFYLCAWSDWADRLAGGSYTDTQYFGPGTRLTVL.

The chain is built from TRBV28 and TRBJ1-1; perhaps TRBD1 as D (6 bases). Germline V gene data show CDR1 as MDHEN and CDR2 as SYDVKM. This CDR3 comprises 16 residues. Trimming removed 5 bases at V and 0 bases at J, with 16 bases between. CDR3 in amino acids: CASSPPGGALNTEAFF. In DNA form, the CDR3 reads TGTGCCAGCAGTCCTCCGGGGGGGGCCTTGAACACTGAAGCTTTCTTT.

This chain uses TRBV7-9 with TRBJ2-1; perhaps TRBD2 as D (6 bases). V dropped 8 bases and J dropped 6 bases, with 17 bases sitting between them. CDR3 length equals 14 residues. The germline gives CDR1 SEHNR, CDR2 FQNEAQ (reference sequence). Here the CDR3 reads CASSRDSVGNEQFF. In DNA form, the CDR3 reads TGTGCCAGCTCCCGGGACTCAGTAGGCAATGAGCAGTTCTTC.

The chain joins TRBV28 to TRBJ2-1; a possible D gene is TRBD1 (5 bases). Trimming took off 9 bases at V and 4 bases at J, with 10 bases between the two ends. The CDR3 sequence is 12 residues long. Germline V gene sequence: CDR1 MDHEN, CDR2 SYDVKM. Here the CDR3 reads CASWSGYNEQFF. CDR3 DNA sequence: TGTGCCAGTTGGTCAGGGTACAATGAGCAGTTCTTC.

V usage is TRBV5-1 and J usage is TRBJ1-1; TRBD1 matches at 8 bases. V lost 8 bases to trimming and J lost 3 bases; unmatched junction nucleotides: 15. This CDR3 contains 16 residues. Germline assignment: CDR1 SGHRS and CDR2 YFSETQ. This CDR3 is CASLPGTGEADTEAFF. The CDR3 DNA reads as TGCGCCAGTCTACCAGGGACAGGCGAGGCGGACACTGAAGCTTTCTTT.

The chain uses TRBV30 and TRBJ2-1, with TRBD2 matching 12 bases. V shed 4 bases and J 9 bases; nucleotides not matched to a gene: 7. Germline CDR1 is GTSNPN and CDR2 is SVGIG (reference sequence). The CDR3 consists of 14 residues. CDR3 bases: TGTGCCTGGACTACATCTAGCGGGAGGGCTGAGCAGTTCTTC. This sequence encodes CAWTTSSGRAEQFF.

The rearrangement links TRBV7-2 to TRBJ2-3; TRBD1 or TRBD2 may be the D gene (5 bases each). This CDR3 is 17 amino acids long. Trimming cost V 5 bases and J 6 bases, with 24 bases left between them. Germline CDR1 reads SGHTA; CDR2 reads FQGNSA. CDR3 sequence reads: CASSPHERRGPGDTQYF. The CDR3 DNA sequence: TGTGCCAGCAGCCCCCATGAACGCCGGGGCCCGGGGGATACGCAGTATTTT.

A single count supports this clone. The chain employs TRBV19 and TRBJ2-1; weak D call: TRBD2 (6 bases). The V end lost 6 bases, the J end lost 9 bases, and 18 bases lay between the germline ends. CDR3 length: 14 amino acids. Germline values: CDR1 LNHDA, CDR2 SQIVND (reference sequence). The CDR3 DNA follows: TGTGCCAGTAGGCGGGAAGCCCGGGGGAGTGAGCAGTTCTTC. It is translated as CASRREARGSEQFF.

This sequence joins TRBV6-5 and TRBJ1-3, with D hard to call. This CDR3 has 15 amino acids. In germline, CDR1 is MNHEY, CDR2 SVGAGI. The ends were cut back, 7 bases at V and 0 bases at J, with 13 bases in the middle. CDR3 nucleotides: TGTGCCAGCATAATCAGACTCATCTCTGGAAACACCATATATTTT. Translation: CASIIRLISGNTIYF.

The CDR3 DNA is TGTGCCAGCAGCCAATCGATGACAGGGAACACCGGGGAGCTGTTTTTT. Its translation: CASSQSMTGNTGELFF. V is TRBV4-2 and J is TRBJ2-2; maybe TRBD1 (6 bases). Germline V gives CDR1 LGHNA, CDR2 YNFKEQ. This CDR3 is built from 16 residues. V gave up 2 bases and J gave up 1 base, with 11 bases separating them.

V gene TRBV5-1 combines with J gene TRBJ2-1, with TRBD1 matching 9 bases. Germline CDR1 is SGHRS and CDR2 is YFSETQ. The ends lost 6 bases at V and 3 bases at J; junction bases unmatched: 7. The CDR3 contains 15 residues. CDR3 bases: TGCGCCAGCATCTCCGGGACAGGGATCTACAATGAGCAGTTCTTC. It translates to CASISGTGIYNEQFF.

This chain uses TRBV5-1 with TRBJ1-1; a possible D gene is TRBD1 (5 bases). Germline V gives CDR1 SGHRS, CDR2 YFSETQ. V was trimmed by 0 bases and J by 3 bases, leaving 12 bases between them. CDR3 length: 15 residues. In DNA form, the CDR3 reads TGCGCCAGCAGCTTGGATTATCAGGGATACACTGAAGCTTTCTTT. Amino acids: CASSLDYQGYTEAFF.